This TCR beta chain was sequenced in a study of blood T cell dynamics during melanoma immunotherapy. Whole-study context: Metastatic melanoma patients received first-line pembrolizumab or nivolumab plus ipilimumab.

The sample holds one count of this clone. The target antigen is unknown. Germline CDR1 MDHEN, CDR2 SYDVKM. Trimming removed 4 bases from V and 4 bases from J, with 20 bases in between. The CDR3 spans 16 residues. As for time point: pre-treatment baseline. Apart from two fast progressors, RECIST 1.1 response was judged 12 weeks post-infusion. The repertoire was sequenced with immunoSEQ multiplex PCR; TCRdb's copy has only in-frame clones and lacks some. The repertoire holds some 20,000 clones, roughly 90% seen once, with about 1% in the top ten. Overall study findings and caveats: The study could not tell melanoma-specific clones from general immune activation. Unlike progressors, later disease-control patients had W3 repertoires gaining clonality or diversity.

The sequenced sample was blood, obtained from a patient treated with checkpoint blockade. The sequence derives from a human donor with melanoma. This chain connects TRBV28 to TRBJ2-7; a weak D match, TRBD1 (6 bases). The CDR3 protein is CASSSKTGRVVYEQYF. The DNA for the CDR3 is TGTGCCAGCAGTTCCAAGACAGGACGGGTAGTATACGAGCAGTACTTC.